Listed here are 11 T cell receptor beta chains from one sample, sequenced in a study of low-dose radiotherapy and immunotherapy resistance in tumors. Stated time point: after trial treatment. Treatment noted: LDRT plus nivolumab, ipilimumab, low-dose cyclophosphamide and aspirin (RACIN trial). Primers targeting TRAV and TRBV primed first-strand cDNA, covering alpha and beta chains. The authors amplified TCRs for 20 PCR cycles with a constant-region primer and a V-primer adapter. One entry per CDR3 protein results from TCRdb running MiXCR on the reads. The table has nearly 60,000 distinct CDR3 sequences, roughly 23% seen once; the top ten hold 6% to 8.5%. The sample in question was PBMCs, obtained after low-dose radiotherapy plus immunotherapy. These receptors all stem from a male donor with prostate cancer.

This clonotype showed up just a few times. The chain uses TRBV12-3 or TRBV12-4 and TRBJ2-7, with D unresolved. The CDR3 has 13 amino acids. With 5 bases removed from V and 0 bases from J, the gap between germline ends came to 8 bases. The CDR3 loop reads CASSAQSSYEQYF. In DNA, the CDR3 is TGTGCCAGCAGTGCCCAGAGCTCCTACGAGCAGTACTTC.

This clonotype is medium-sized. V and J are TRBV5-1 and TRBJ2-2; D is unresolved. This CDR3 contains 15 residues. V was shortened by 3 bases and J by 0 bases, with 9 bases between the two germline ends. CDR1 and CDR2 (germline): SGHRS, YFSETQ. Here the CDR3 reads CASSSAVANTGELFF. CDR3 DNA: TGCGCCAGCAGCTCCGCCGTGGCGAACACCGGGGAGCTGTTTTTT.

This clonotype was counted at least ten times. The chain uses TRBV28 and TRBJ1-5; no firm D call. The CDR3 sequence is 12 residues long. Germline CDR1 and CDR2: MDHEN and SYDVKM. Trimming shortened V by 10 bases and J by 7 bases, and 14 bases separated the two germline ends. CDR3 region: CATYEAGQPQHF. Here the CDR3 DNA reads TGTGCCACCTACGAGGCCGGACAGCCCCAGCATTTT.

This clonotype was observed many times. The chain links TRBV7-2 to TRBJ2-3; D possibly matches TRBD1 or TRBD2 (5 bases each). Germline V gene data show CDR1 as SGHTA and CDR2 as FQGNSA. Trimming took 0 bases from V and 9 from J, leaving 13 bases between them. This CDR3 contains 14 residues. Here the CDR3 DNA reads TGTGCCAGCAGCTTAGCGCTCTGGGACGGGACGCAGTATTTT. Encoded protein: CASSLALWDGTQYF. Filled out from reference TRBV7-2 and TRBJ2-3, the complete variable domain reads GAGVSQSPSNKVTEKGKDVELRCDPISGHTALYWYRQSLGQGLEFLIYFQGNSAPDKSGLPSDRFSAERTGGSVSTLTIQRTQQEDSAVYLCASSLALWDGTQYFGPGTRLTVL.

This clonotype has at least ten counts. The rearrangement uses TRBV12-3 or TRBV12-4 and TRBJ2-2; the D is unclear. Between the trimmed V and J ends, which lost 5 bases and 4 bases, there was a span of 2 bases. CDR3 length: 11 residues. CDR3 sequence (DNA): TGTGCCAGCAGTCGCACCGGGGAGCTGTTTTTT. Protein: CASSRTGELFF.

Many counts were recorded for this clonotype. The gene calls are TRBV7-9 and TRBJ1-1; D is unresolved. V was shortened by 2 bases and J by 4 bases, with 14 bases between the two germline ends. Germline V gene data show CDR1 as SEHNR and CDR2 as FQNEAQ (reference sequence). The CDR3 runs 15 residues. This chain's CDR3 is CASSLTSGEGTEAFF. CDR3 DNA sequence: TGTGCCAGCAGCTTAACTAGCGGTGAGGGCACTGAAGCTTTCTTT. Together with reference TRBV7-9 and TRBJ1-1, the CDR3 gives the full variable domain: DTGVSQNPRHKITKRGQNVTFRCDPISEHNRLYWYRQTLGQGPEFLTYFQNEAQLEKSRLLSDRFSAERPKGSFSTLEIQRTEQGDSAMYLCASSLTSGEGTEAFFGQGTRLTVV.

The rearrangement joins TRBV5-1 to TRBJ2-4; a possible D gene is TRBD1 (6 bases). Trimming stripped 4 bases from V and 3 bases from J, with 14 bases between. The CDR3 is 15 amino acids. Germline V gene sequence: CDR1 SGHRS, CDR2 YFSETQ. The CDR3 bases are TGCGCCAGCAGCCCAGGGGAAGGGGGCAAAAACATTCAGTACTTC. This gives the protein CASSPGEGGKNIQYF. The complete variable domain, with remaining parts taken from reference TRBV5-1 and TRBJ2-4, reads KAGVTQTPRYLIKTRGQQVTLSCSPISGHRSVSWYQQTPGQGLQFLFEYFSETQRNKGNFPGRFSGRQFSNSRSEMNVSTLELGDSALYLCASSPGEGGKNIQYFGAGTRLSVL.

This clonotype was counted at least ten times. The chain couples TRBV7-2 to TRBJ2-4; 10 nucleotides match TRBD2. The CDR3 totals 17 residues. In germline, CDR1 is SGHTA, CDR2 FQGNSA. Trimming took 0 bases from V and 10 from J; bases not matched to a gene: 12. CDR3 coding DNA: TGTGCCAGCAGCTTAGCGAGTGCGAGCGGGGGGGCGTATATTCAGTACTTC. Its translation is CASSLASASGGAYIQYF.

At least ten counts were recorded for this clonotype. The CDR3 bases are TGTGCCAGCAGCCAAGAGGTCAAAGGGCCCCAGCATTTT. It codes for CASSQEVKGPQHF. This chain connects TRBV3-1 to TRBJ1-5; unclear D gene. The CDR3 totals 13 residues. Germline CDR1 and CDR2: LGHDT and YNNKEL (reference sequence). The germline V and J ends were trimmed by 0 bases and 9 bases, with 9 bases remaining between them.

This clonotype was seen ten or more times. The V gene is TRBV6-2 or TRBV6-3, the J gene TRBJ2-5; the D gene could be TRBD1 or TRBD2 (6 bases each). Per germline, CDR1 MNHEY and CDR2 SVGEGT. This CDR3 has 13 amino acids. V was shortened by 5 bases and J by 5 bases, with 12 bases between the two germline ends. Here the CDR3 DNA reads TGTGCCAGCAGTGCTGGGGGGCTGGAGACCCAGTACTTC. Protein: CASSAGGLETQYF.

This clonotype has at least ten counts. The CDR3 DNA sequence: TGTGCCAGCAGCTCGCCAGAGGCTCGAGACACTGAAGCTTTCTTT. This codes for CASSSPEARDTEAFF. The genes are TRBV7-2 and TRBJ1-1; D gene ambiguous. This CDR3 comprises 15 residues. Trimming stripped 4 bases from V and 3 bases from J, with 15 bases between. From germline, CDR1 is SGHTA and CDR2 FQGNSA. Complete variable domain (other parts from reference TRBV7-2 and TRBJ1-1): GAGVSQSPSNKVTEKGKDVELRCDPISGHTALYWYRQSLGQGLEFLIYFQGNSAPDKSGLPSDRFSAERTGGSVSTLTIQRTQQEDSAVYLCASSSPEARDTEAFFGQGTRLTVV.